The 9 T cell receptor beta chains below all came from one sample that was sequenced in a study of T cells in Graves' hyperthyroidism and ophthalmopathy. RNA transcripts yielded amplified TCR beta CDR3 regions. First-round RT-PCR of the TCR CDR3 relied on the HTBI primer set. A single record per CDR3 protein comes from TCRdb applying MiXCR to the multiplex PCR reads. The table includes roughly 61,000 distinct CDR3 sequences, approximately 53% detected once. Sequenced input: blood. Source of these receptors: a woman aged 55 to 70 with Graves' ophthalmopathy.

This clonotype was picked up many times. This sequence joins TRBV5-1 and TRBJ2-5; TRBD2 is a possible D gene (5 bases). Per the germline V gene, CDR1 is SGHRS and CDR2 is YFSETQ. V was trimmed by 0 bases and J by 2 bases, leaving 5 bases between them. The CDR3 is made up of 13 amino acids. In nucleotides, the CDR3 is TGCGCCAGCAGCTTGGAGCGGCAAGAGACCCAGTACTTC. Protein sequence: CASSLERQETQYF. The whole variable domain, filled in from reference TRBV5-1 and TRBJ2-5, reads KAGVTQTPRYLIKTRGQQVTLSCSPISGHRSVSWYQQTPGQGLQFLFEYFSETQRNKGNFPGRFSGRQFSNSRSEMNVSTLELGDSALYLCASSLERQETQYFGPGTRLLVL.

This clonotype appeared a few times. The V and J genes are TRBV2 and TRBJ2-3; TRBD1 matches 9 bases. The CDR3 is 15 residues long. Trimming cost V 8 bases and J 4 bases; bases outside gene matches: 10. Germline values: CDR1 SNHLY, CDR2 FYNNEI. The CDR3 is CASYRGHIPSDTQYF. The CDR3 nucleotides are TGTGCCAGCTACAGGGGGCATATCCCTTCAGATACGCAGTATTTT.

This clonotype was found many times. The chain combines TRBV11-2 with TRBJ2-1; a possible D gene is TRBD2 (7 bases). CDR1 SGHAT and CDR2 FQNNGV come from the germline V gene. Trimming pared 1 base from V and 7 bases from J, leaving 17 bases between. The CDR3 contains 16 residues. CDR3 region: CASSLVGGPNLNEQFF. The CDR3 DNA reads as TGTGCCAGCAGCTTAGTGGGGGGGCCTAATCTGAATGAGCAGTTCTTC.

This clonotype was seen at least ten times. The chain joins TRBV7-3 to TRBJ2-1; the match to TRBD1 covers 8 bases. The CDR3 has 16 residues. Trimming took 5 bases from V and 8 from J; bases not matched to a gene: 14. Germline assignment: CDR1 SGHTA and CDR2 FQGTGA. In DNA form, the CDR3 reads TGTGCCAGCAGCCCGACCGGGGCAGGGGGCGGGGATGAGCAGTTCTTC. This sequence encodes CASSPTGAGGGDEQFF.

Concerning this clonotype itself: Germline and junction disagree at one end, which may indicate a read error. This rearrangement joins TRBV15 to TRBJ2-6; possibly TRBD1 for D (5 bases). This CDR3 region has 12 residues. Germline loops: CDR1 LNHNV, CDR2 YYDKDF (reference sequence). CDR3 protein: CATSRERQTEAF. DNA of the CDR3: TGTGCCACCAGCAGAGAAAGACAGACTGAAGCTTTC.

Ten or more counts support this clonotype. The CDR3 nucleotides are TGTGCCAGCAGCTCTGGACTAGCGGACGACACAGATACGCAGTATTTT. Amino acids: CASSSGLADDTDTQYF. The gene calls are TRBV13 and TRBJ2-3, with 10 nucleotides matching TRBD2. V shed 4 bases and J 2 bases; nucleotides not matched to a gene: 6. Germline CDR1 is PRHDT and CDR2 is FYEKMQ (reference sequence). The CDR3 is made up of 16 amino acids.

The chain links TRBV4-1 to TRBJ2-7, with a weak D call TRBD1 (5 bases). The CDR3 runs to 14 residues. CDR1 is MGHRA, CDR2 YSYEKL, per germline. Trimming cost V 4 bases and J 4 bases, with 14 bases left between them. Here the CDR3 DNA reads TGCGCCAGCAGCCTATTGGGGCGCGCTTACGAGCAGTACTTC. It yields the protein CASSLLGRAYEQYF.

The CDR3 spells CASSLAPGRGGSEAFF. The CDR3 DNA reads TGTGCCAGCAGCTTAGCCCCTGGGCGGGGGGGTAGTGAAGCTTTCTTT. The V call is TRBV7-2, the J call TRBJ1-1, with a possible D match to TRBD1 (5 bases). CDR3 length: 16 amino acids. Trimming cost V 0 bases and J 7 bases, with 18 bases left between them. Per germline, CDR1 SGHTA and CDR2 FQGNSA.

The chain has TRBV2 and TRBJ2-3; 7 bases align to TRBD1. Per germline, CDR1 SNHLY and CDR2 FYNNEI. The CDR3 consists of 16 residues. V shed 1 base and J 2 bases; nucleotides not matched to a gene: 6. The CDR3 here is CASSEDCGQDTDTQYF. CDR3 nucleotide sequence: TGTGCCAGCAGTGAAGATTGCGGACAGGACACAGATACGCAGTATTTT.